This T cell receptor (beta chain) was recorded in a study of shared clonotypes between healthy human individuals. In the study overall: Donors consisted of two women and three men between 18 and 49. Donors had three CD4 naive, three CD4 memory, two CD8 naive and one CD8 memory plate apiece.

Method: immunoSEQ multiplex PCR; TCRdb's copy keeps in-frame clones and lacks some. This sample has roughly 2.5 million clones, with more than 80% found just once. Points on this clone: Its antigen is not identified.

Germline-derived CDR1 and CDR2 are MDHEN and SYDVKM. The CDR3 extends over 15 amino acids. General study findings and limits: Richness estimates generally favored naive over memory subsets.

The TCR originated in a man aged 18-30 years in good health. The chain couples TRBV28 to TRBJ2-5; TRBD1 might be the D (6 bases). TRBJ2-7 matches the DNA end more closely, so the J call is doubtful. Sequenced input: naive CD4+ T cells sorted from blood. The subset denotes: CD45RA+ positively selected. CDR3 region: CASIPLGASGYEQYF. The CDR3, as DNA: TGTGCCAGCATCCCCTTGGGGGCGTCCGGCTACGAGCAGTACTTC.